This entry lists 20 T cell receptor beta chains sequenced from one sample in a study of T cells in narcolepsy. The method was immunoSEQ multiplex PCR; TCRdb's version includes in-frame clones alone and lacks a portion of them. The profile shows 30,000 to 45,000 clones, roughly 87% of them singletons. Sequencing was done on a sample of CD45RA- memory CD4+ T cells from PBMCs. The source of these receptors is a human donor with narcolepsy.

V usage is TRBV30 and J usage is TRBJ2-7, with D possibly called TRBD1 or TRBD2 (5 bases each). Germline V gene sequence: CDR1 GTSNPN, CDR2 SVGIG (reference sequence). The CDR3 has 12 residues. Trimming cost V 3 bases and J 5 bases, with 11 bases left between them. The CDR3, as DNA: TGTGCCTGGAGCCATATGGGGGACGAGCAGTACTTC. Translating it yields CAWSHMGDEQYF.

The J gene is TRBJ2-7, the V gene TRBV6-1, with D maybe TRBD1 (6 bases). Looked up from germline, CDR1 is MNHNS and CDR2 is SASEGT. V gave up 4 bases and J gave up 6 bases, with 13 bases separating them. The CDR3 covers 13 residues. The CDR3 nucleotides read TGTGCCAGCAGTGTAACAGGGTACGGCGAGCAGTACTTC. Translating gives CASSVTGYGEQYF.

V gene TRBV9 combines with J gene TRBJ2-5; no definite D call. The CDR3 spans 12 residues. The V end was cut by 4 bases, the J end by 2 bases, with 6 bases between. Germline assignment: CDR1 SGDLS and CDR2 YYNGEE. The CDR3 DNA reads TGTGCCAGCAGCATGGATCAAGAGACCCAGTACTTC. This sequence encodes CASSMDQETQYF.

The CDR3 spells CASSALRGGAYNEQFF. CDR3 sequence (DNA): TGTGCCAGCAGCGCCCTTCGAGGAGGGGCCTACAATGAGCAGTTCTTC. The V gene is TRBV2, the J gene TRBJ2-1; maybe TRBD2 (6 bases). V was cut by 6 bases and J by 2 bases, with 17 bases left in between. Germline loops: CDR1 SNHLY, CDR2 FYNNEI. The CDR3 is 16 residues long. Filled out from reference TRBV2 and TRBJ2-1, the complete variable domain reads EPEVTQTPSHQVTQMGQEVILRCVPISNHLYFYWYRQILGQKVEFLVSFYNNEISEKSEIFDDQFSVERPDGSNFTLKIRSTKLEDSAMYFCASSALRGGAYNEQFFGPGTRLTVL.

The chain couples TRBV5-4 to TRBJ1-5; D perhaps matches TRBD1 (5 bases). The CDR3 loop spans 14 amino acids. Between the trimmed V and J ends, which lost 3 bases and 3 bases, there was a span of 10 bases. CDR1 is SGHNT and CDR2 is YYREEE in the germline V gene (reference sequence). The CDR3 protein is CASSSGGANQPQHF. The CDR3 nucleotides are TGTGCCAGCAGCTCTGGAGGGGCCAATCAGCCCCAGCATTTT. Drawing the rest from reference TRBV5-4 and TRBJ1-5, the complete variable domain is ETGVTQSPTHLIKTRGQQVTLRCSSQSGHNTVSWYQQALGQGPQFIFQYYREEENGRGNFPPRFSGLQFPNYSSELNVNALELDDSALYLCASSSGGANQPQHFGDGTRLSIL.

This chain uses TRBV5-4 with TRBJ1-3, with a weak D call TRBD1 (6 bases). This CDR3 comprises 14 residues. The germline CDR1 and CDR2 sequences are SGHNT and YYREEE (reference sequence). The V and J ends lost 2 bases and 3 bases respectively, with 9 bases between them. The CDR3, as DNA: TGTGCCAGCAGCTTTAGGGGGATTGGAAACACCATATATTTT. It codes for CASSFRGIGNTIYF.

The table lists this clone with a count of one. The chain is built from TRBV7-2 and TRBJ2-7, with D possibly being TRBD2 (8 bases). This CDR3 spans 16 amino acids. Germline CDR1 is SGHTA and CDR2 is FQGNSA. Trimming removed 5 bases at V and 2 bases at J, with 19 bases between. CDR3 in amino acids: CASSRRGGTAPYEQYF. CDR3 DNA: TGTGCCAGCAGCAGACGGGGGGGGACAGCGCCCTACGAGCAGTACTTC.

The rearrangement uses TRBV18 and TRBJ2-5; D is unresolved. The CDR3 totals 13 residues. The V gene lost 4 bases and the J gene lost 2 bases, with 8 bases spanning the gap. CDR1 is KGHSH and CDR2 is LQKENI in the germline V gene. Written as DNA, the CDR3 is TGTGCCAGCTCACGCGACATACAAGAGACCCAGTACTTC. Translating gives CASSRDIQETQYF.

The CDR3 loop reads CASRGDKLYEQYF. The DNA for the CDR3 is TGTGCCAGCAGAGGGGACAAACTCTACGAGCAGTACTTC. The chain has TRBV6-5 and TRBJ2-7; D perhaps matches TRBD1 (6 bases). The CDR3 contains 13 residues. Trimming removed 6 bases at V and 3 bases at J, with 12 bases between. CDR1 is MNHEY, CDR2 SVGAGI, per germline.

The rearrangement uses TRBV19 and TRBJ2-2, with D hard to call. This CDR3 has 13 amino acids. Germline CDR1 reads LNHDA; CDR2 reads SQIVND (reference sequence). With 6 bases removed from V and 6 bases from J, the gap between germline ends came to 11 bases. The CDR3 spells CASSQSFPGELFF. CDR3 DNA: TGTGCCAGTAGCCAGAGTTTCCCCGGGGAGCTGTTTTTT.

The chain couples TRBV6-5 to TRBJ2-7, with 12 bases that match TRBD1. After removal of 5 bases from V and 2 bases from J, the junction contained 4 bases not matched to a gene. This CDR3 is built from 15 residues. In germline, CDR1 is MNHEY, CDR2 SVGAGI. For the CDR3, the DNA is TGTGCCAGCAGTAACCGGGACAGGGGGCCCTACGAGCAGTACTTC. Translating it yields CASSNRDRGPYEQYF.

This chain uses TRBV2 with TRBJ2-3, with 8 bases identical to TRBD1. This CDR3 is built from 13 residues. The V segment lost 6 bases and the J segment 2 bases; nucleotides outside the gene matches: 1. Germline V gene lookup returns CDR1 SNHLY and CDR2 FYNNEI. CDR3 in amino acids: CASRGQDTDTQYF. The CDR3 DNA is TGTGCCAGCAGGGGACAGGACACAGATACGCAGTATTTT. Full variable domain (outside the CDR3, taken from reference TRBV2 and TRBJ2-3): EPEVTQTPSHQVTQMGQEVILRCVPISNHLYFYWYRQILGQKVEFLVSFYNNEISEKSEIFDDQFSVERPDGSNFTLKIRSTKLEDSAMYFCASRGQDTDTQYFGPGTRLTVL.

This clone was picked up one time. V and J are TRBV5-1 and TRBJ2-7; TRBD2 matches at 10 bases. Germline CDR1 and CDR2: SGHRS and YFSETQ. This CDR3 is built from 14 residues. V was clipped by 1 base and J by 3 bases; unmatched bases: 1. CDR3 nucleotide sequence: TGCGCCAGCAGCTTGTCTAGCGGGAGCTACGAGCAGTACTTC. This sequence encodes CASSLSSGSYEQYF.

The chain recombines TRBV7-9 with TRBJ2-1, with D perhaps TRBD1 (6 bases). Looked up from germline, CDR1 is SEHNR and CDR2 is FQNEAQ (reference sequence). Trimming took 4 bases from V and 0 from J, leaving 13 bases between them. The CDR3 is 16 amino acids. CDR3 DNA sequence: TGTGCCAGCAGCTCCGTGGGGGCGGTCTCCTACAATGAGCAGTTCTTC. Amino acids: CASSSVGAVSYNEQFF.

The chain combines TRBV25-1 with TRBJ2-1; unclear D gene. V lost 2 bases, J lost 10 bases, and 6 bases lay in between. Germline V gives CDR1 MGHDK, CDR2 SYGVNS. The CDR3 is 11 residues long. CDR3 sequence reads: CASSEVREQFF. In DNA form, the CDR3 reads TGTGCCAGCAGTGAAGTTAGAGAGCAGTTCTTC.

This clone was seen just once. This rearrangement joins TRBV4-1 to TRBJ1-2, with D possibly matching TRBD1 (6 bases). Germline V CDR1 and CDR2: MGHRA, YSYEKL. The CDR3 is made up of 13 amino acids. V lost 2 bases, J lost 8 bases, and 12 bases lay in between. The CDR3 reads CASSQPGQRGYTF. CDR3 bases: TGCGCCAGCAGCCAACCAGGACAGCGGGGCTACACCTTC.

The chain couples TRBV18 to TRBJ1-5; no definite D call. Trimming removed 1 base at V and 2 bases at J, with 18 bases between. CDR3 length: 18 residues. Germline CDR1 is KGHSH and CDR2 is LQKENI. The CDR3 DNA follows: TGTGCCAGCTCACCACAGAGTTTGTCACTCGGGGGCAATCAGCCCCAGCATTTT. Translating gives CASSPQSLSLGGNQPQHF.

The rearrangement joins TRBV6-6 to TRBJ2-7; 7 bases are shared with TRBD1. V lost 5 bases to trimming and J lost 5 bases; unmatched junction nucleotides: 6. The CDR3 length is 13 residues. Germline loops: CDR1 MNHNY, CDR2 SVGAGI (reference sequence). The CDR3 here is CASSTDRIHEQYF. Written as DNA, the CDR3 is TGTGCCAGCAGTACGGACAGGATCCACGAGCAGTACTTC.

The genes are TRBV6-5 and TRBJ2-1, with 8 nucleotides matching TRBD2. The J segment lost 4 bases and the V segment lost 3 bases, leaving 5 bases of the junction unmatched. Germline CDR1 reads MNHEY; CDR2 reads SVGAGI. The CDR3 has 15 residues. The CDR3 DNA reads TGTGCCAGCAGTTATGTGGCGGGGGGATACAATGAGCAGTTCTTC. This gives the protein CASSYVAGGYNEQFF.

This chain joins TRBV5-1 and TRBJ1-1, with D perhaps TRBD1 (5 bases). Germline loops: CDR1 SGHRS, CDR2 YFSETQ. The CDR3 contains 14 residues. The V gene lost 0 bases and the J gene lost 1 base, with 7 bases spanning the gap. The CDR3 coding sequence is TGCGCCAGCAGCTTGGGACAGACGAACACTGAAGCTTTCTTT. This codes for CASSLGQTNTEAFF. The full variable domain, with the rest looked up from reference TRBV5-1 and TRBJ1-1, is KAGVTQTPRYLIKTRGQQVTLSCSPISGHRSVSWYQQTPGQGLQFLFEYFSETQRNKGNFPGRFSGRQFSNSRSEMNVSTLELGDSALYLCASSLGQTNTEAFFGQGTRLTVV.